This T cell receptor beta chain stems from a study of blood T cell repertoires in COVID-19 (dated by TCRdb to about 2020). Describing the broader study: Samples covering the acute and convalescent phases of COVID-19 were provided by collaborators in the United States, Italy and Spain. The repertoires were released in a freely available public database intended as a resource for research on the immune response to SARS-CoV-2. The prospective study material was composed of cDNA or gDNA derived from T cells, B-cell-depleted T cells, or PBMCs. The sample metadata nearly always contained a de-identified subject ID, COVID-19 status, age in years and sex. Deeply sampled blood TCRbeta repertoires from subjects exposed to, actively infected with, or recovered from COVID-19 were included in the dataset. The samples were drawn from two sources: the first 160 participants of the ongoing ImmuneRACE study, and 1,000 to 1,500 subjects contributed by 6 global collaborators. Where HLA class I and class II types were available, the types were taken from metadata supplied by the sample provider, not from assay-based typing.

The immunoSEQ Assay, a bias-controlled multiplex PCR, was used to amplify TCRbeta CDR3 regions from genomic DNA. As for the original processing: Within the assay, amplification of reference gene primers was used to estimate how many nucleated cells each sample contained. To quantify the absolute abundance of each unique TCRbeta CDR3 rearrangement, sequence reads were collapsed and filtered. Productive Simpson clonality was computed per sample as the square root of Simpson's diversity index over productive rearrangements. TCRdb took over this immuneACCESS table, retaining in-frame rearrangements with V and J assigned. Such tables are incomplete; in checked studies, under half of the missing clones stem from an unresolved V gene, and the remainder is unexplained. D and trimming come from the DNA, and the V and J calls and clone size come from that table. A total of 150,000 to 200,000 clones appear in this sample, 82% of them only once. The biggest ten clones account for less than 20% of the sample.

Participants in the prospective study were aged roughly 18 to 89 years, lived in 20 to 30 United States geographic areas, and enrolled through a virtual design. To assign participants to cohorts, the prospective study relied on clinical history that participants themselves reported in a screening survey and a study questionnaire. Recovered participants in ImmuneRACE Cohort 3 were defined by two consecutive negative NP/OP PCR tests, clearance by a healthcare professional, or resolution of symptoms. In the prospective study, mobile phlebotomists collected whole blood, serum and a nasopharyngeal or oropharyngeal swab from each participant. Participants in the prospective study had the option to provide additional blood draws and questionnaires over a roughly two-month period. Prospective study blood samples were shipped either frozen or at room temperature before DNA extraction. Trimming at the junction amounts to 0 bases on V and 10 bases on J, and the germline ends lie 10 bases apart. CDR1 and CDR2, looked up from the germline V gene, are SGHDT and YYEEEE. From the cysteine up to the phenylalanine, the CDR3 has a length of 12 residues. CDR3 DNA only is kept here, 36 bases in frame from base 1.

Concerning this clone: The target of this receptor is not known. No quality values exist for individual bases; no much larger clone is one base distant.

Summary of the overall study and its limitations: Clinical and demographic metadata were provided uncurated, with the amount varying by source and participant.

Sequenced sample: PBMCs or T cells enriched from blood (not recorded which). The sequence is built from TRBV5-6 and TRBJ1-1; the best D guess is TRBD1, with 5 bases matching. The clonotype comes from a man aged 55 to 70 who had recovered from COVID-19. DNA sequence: TGTGCCAGCAGCTTGGAGGGAACAGGAGCTTTCTTT. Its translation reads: CASSLEGTGAFF.